Below, 21 T cell receptor beta chains from the same sample are listed, as sequenced in a study of blood T cell repertoires in COVID-19 (dated by TCRdb to 2018 to 2021). Libraries were constructed by the immunoSEQ multiplex PCR assay. Here the immuneACCESS table is served through TCRdb, limited to in-frame sequences with V and J called. Missing clones are a known gap in these copies; in checked studies unresolved V genes cover under half, and the rest lacks a known reason. The table for this sample lists tens of thousands of clones; roughly nine tenths of them were counted only once. The leading ten clones occupy approximately 2% of the sample. The source material was peripheral blood. These receptors all come from a man aged 50 or older with acute or convalescent COVID-19.

The chain uses TRBV6-5 and TRBJ1-5; 10 bases are a match to TRBD1. The CDR3 is 14 amino acids. V dropped 10 bases and J dropped 4; count of bases not matched to a gene: 7. CDR1 MNHEY and CDR2 SVGAGI come from the germline V gene. The CDR3 sequence is CATRDRGGNQPQHF. CDR3 coding DNA: TGTGCCACCCGGGACAGGGGTGGAAATCAGCCCCAGCATTTT.

This clone was found once. This chain links TRBV19 with TRBJ1-2; TRBD1 agrees at 7 bases. The junction had 5 bases not matched to a gene; V was cut back by 7 bases and J by 0 bases. The V gene's germline CDR1 is LNHDA and CDR2 SQIVND (reference sequence). This CDR3 has 14 residues. The CDR3 DNA is TGTGCCAGTACCGGGACAGCTTCTAACTATGGCTACACCTTC. This translates into CASTGTASNYGYTF.

The chain employs TRBV15 and TRBJ1-1, with a possible D match to TRBD1 (6 bases). The length of the CDR3 is 15 residues. V was clipped by 4 bases and J by 0 bases, with 12 bases between them. Per germline, CDR1 LNHNV and CDR2 YYDKDF (reference sequence). The CDR3 loop reads CATSKSRGMNTEAFF. The CDR3 coding sequence is TGTGCCACCAGCAAGTCCAGGGGAATGAACACTGAAGCTTTCTTT.

V gene TRBV4-1 combines with J gene TRBJ2-3, with a possible D match to TRBD2 (5 bases). The CDR3 runs to 17 residues. V was shortened by 0 bases and J by 2 bases, with 15 bases between the two germline ends. The V gene's germline CDR1 is MGHRA and CDR2 YSYEKL. This CDR3 is CASSQDTSGLLTDTQYF. CDR3 in DNA: TGCGCCAGCAGCCAAGATACCAGCGGACTTCTCACAGATACGCAGTATTTT.

This rearrangement joins TRBV14 to TRBJ2-1; 8 positions match TRBD2. Germline CDR1 SGHDN, CDR2 FVKESK. V lost 6 bases to trimming and J lost 7 bases; unmatched junction nucleotides: 5. The CDR3 contains 13 residues. This CDR3 reads CASRVSGNNEQFF. In nucleotides, the CDR3 is TGTGCCAGCAGGGTTAGCGGGAATAATGAGCAGTTCTTC.

The chain carries TRBV4-2 and TRBJ2-7; the match to TRBD2 covers 9 bases. With V trimmed by 3 bases and J by 4 bases, 10 bases remained unmatched. The CDR3 runs 16 residues. Germline V gives CDR1 LGHNA, CDR2 YNFKEQ. The CDR3 region is CASSHQAAGGPYEQYF. CDR3 DNA sequence: TGTGCCAGCAGCCACCAGGCAGCGGGAGGCCCTTACGAGCAGTACTTC.

This clone was recorded once. J is TRBJ1-5 and V is TRBV3-1 (or the pseudogene TRBV3-2); D remains ambiguous. The CDR3 is 14 residues long. In germline, CDR1 is LGHDT, CDR2 YNNKEL (reference sequence). Trimming pared 0 bases from V and 2 bases from J, leaving 5 bases between. The CDR3 loop reads CASSQEAGNQPQHF. As DNA, the CDR3 is TGTGCCAGCAGCCAAGAAGCGGGCAATCAGCCCCAGCATTTT.

The rearrangement uses TRBV5-1 and TRBJ2-3; no clear D. Germline V gives CDR1 SGHRS, CDR2 YFSETQ. The germline V and J ends were trimmed by 0 bases and 1 base, with 9 bases remaining between them. This CDR3 spans 15 amino acids. The CDR3 is CASSLASQGTDTQYF. CDR3 bases: TGCGCCAGCAGCTTGGCCTCGCAGGGCACAGATACGCAGTATTTT.

CDR3 sequence (DNA): TGTGCCAGCAGTTGGGTGGAGGGCGTCGGAAACTATGGCTACACCTTC. It translates to CASSWVEGVGNYGYTF. The J gene is TRBJ1-2, the V gene TRBV6-5; D unresolved. The CDR3 totals 16 residues. The germline V gene has CDR1 MNHEY and CDR2 SVGAGI. Trimming left V 4 bases short and J 2 bases short, with 17 bases between.

The chain carries TRBV4-3 and TRBJ2-3, with TRBD1 as a possible D gene (5 bases). CDR1 and CDR2 from the germline V gene are LGHNA and YSLEER. V was cut by 4 bases and J by 2 bases, with 16 bases left in between. CDR3 length equals 16 residues. CDR3 residues: CASSPSQRTTTDTQYF. DNA for the CDR3: TGCGCCAGCAGCCCTTCCCAGAGGACAACCACAGATACGCAGTATTTT.

The chain links TRBV5-1 to TRBJ2-1; TRBD2 agrees at 15 bases. There are 16 residues in the CDR3. J was trimmed by 8 bases and V by 4 bases; bases with no gene match: 7. Germline CDR1 and CDR2: SGHRS and YFSETQ. CDR3 sequence (DNA): TGCGCCAGCAGCCGAGGACTAGCGGGGGGGCCAGATGAGCAGTTCTTC. Translated: CASSRGLAGGPDEQFF.

V gene TRBV28 combines with J gene TRBJ2-3; the D gene is possibly TRBD2 (7 bases). The germline CDR1 and CDR2 sequences are MDHEN and SYDVKM. V lost 1 base and J lost 4, with 15 bases in between. This CDR3 spans 16 amino acids. Written as DNA, the CDR3 is TGTGCCAGCAGTTTATCTGTGGGAGGGGGGGCAGATACGCAGTATTTT. The encoded protein is CASSLSVGGGADTQYF.

J is TRBJ1-2 and V is TRBV5-1, with D uncertain. Germline values: CDR1 SGHRS, CDR2 YFSETQ. The CDR3 loop spans 14 amino acids. V was trimmed by 4 bases and J by 6 bases, leaving 16 bases between them. The CDR3 DNA reads as TGCGCCAGCAGCCGAGGTGGCCAGAGCGATGGCTACACCTTC. Protein product: CASSRGGQSDGYTF.

The sample holds one count of this clone. V is TRBV6-5 and J is TRBJ1-4, with D tentatively TRBD1 (5 bases). Trimming took 6 bases from V and 7 from J, leaving 12 bases between them. Germline V gene sequence: CDR1 MNHEY, CDR2 SVGAGI. The CDR3 spans 13 residues. CDR3 residues: CASRAGLIEKLFF. The CDR3 nucleotides read TGTGCCAGCAGGGCAGGGTTAATTGAAAAACTGTTTTTT.

The rearrangement links TRBV27 to TRBJ1-2, with D perhaps TRBD1 (6 bases). There are 13 residues in the CDR3. CDR1 and CDR2 from the germline V gene are MNHEY and SMNVEV (reference sequence). The V end lost 3 bases, the J end lost 6 bases, and 11 bases lay between the germline ends. Here the CDR3 reads CASSFTDRNGYTF. The CDR3 DNA is TGTGCCAGCAGTTTCACGGACAGAAATGGCTACACCTTC.

The CDR3 nucleotides read TGTGCCAGCAGCTTAGATATGGGGGGAATCGCAACTAATGAAAAACTGTTTTTT. Amino acids: CASSLDMGGIATNEKLFF. The V call is TRBV7-9, the J call TRBJ1-4, with a weak D call TRBD1 (5 bases). Trimming shortened V by 1 base and J by 0 bases, and 15 bases separated the two germline ends. CDR3 length: 18 residues. Germline lookup yields CDR1 SEHNR and CDR2 FQNEAQ (reference sequence). The full variable domain, completed using reference TRBV7-9 and TRBJ1-4, is DTGVSQNPRHKITKRGQNVTFRCDPISEHNRLYWYRQTLGQGPEFLTYFQNEAQLEKSRLLSDRFSAERPKGSFSTLEIQRTEQGDSAMYLCASSLDMGGIATNEKLFFGSGTQLSVL.

This chain uses TRBV5-1 with TRBJ2-2, with TRBD2 as a possible D gene (6 bases). The CDR3 length is 15 residues. V lost 3 bases to trimming and J lost 2 bases, with 11 bases between them. CDR1 is SGHRS and CDR2 is YFSETQ in the germline V gene. CDR3 in DNA: TGCGCCAGCAGCTGGGGACTGTTTAACACCGGGGAGCTGTTTTTT. Its translation: CASSWGLFNTGELFF.

This rearrangement joins TRBV7-9 to TRBJ2-3, with D possibly matching TRBD2 (5 bases). Germline V gives CDR1 SEHNR, CDR2 FQNEAQ (reference sequence). Trimming stripped 5 bases from V and 9 bases from J, with 9 bases between. CDR3 length: 11 amino acids. CDR3 bases: TGTGCCAGCAGCCCCCCGGGGACGCAGTATTTT. Protein product: CASSPPGTQYF.

The chain links TRBV24-1 to TRBJ2-5; TRBD1 might be the D (6 bases). The CDR3 totals 15 residues. The germline V and J ends were trimmed by 1 base and 3 bases, with 11 bases remaining between them. Germline CDR1 reads KGHDR; CDR2 reads SFDVKD. CDR3 sequence (DNA): TGTGCCACCAGTGATTTCTACAGGGATAAAGAGACCCAGTACTTC. It is translated as CATSDFYRDKETQYF.

V gene TRBV11-1 combines with J gene TRBJ2-5; tentatively, D is TRBD2 (5 bases). From germline, CDR1 is SGHAT and CDR2 FQDESV (reference sequence). The CDR3 has 14 residues. V gave up 1 base and J gave up 3 bases, with 9 bases separating them. CDR3 loop: CASSLGAGKETQYF. CDR3 sequence (DNA): TGTGCCAGCAGCTTAGGGGCGGGCAAAGAGACCCAGTACTTC.

The chain couples TRBV25-1 to TRBJ2-7; 7 nucleotides align to TRBD2. CDR3 length: 18 residues. In germline, CDR1 is MGHDK, CDR2 SYGVNS. The trim removed 5 bases at V and 0 bases at J, leaving 16 bases unmatched. The CDR3: CASSPRMGLGGGSYEQYF. The CDR3 region has the DNA TGTGCCAGCAGTCCCCGGATGGGCCTGGGGGGGGGCTCCTACGAGCAGTACTTC.